The sequence of this TCR beta chain was determined in a study of blood T cells in healthy people across ages. Study as a whole: About one barcoded beta molecule per two T cells was captured by template switching. Whole-study results and caveats: Unsorted PBMCs prevented conclusive naive versus antigen-experienced comparison. For the donors, CMV status was unknown and possibly confounded expanded clonotype changes.

It was with a sample-barcoded 5' primer and a J-beta primer mix that a second PCR of about 6 to 12 cycles was run. TCRdb analysed the 5' RACE reads with MiXCR anew, one entry per CDR3 protein. The top ten hold under 8.5% of the sample, which has roughly 1.4 million distinct CDR3 sequences, roughly 60% seen once. The CDR3 covers 15 residues. V was trimmed by 5 bases and J by 0 bases, leaving 11 bases between them. Germline assignment: CDR1 MNHEY and CDR2 SMNVEV (reference sequence). There are a few counts of this clonotype. Its antigen is as yet unknown. The receptor was isolated from a man between 18 and 29 years old in good health. J is TRBJ2-1 and V is TRBV27; D not resolved. Sequenced: blood. The CDR3 DNA follows: TGTGCCAGCAGTATTGACACTCCCTCCTACAATGAGCAGTTCTTC. This sequence encodes CASSIDTPSYNEQFF.